This entry lists 17 T cell receptor beta chains sequenced from one sample in a study of blood T cell repertoires in COVID-19. Produced via immunoSEQ multiplex PCR; TCRdb's table is partial and in-frame only. The table shows hundreds of thousands of clones, with 87% occurring only once. Sequencing input: peripheral blood. Receptors were obtained from a man aged 60 to 69 who had recovered from COVID-19.

The table lists this clone with a few counts. The chain couples TRBV7-9 to TRBJ1-1; D gene uncertain. Per germline, CDR1 SEHNR and CDR2 FQNEAQ (reference sequence). The CDR3 has 13 amino acids. V lost 2 bases to trimming and J lost 7 bases, with 11 bases between them. The CDR3 sequence: CASSLRTTDEAFF. CDR3 sequence (DNA): TGTGCCAGCAGCTTAAGAACAACCGATGAAGCTTTCTTT.

This clone occurred a few times. The chain combines TRBV4-2 with TRBJ2-1; 10 bases align to TRBD2. V was pared by 1 base and J by 10 bases, with 10 bases of the junction left unmatched. The CDR3 has 16 residues. Germline CDR1 LGHNA, CDR2 YNFKEQ. The CDR3 reads CASSQGGAGGPGEQFF. CDR3 DNA: TGTGCCAGCAGCCAAGGGGGAGCGGGGGGGCCTGGAGAGCAGTTCTTC.

V is TRBV7-7 and J is TRBJ2-5; possibly TRBD2 for D (7 bases). CDR3 length equals 16 residues. V lost 5 bases to trimming and J lost 5 bases, with 21 bases between them. Per the germline V gene, CDR1 is SSHAT and CDR2 is FNYEAQ (reference sequence). The CDR3: CASSLQPGGRGETQYF. CDR3 coding DNA: TGTGCCAGCAGCCTTCAACCCGGGGGGCGCGGGGAGACCCAGTACTTC.

The chain carries TRBV18 and TRBJ1-2; D is perhaps TRBD1 (5 bases). This CDR3 has 13 amino acids. Germline loops: CDR1 KGHSH, CDR2 LQKENI. V was cut by 3 bases and J by 4 bases, with 9 bases left in between. Here the CDR3 reads CASSPTDTYGYTF. DNA of the CDR3: TGTGCCAGCTCACCTACGGACACCTATGGCTACACCTTC.

The CDR3 region is CASTKAGAGRSQPQHF. CDR3 bases: TGTGCCAGCACCAAAGCGGGCGCGGGTAGGTCTCAGCCCCAGCATTTT. The V and J genes are TRBV7-8 and TRBJ1-5; D gene unclear. Trimming removed 7 bases at V and 6 bases at J, with 22 bases between. The length of the CDR3 is 16 residues. Per the germline V gene, CDR1 is SGHVS and CDR2 is FQNEAQ.

The V gene is TRBV5-1, the J gene TRBJ2-7; the match to TRBD1 covers 10 bases. CDR1 and CDR2 (germline): SGHRS, YFSETQ. The CDR3 sequence is 15 residues long. Germline trimming cut 4 bases from V and 2 bases from J; bases unmatched to any gene: 6. The CDR3, as DNA: TGCGCCAGCAGCCCCGGGACAGGGGTTCCCTACGAGCAGTACTTC. This encodes CASSPGTGVPYEQYF.

This chain connects TRBV3-1 (or the pseudogene TRBV3-2) to TRBJ1-2; 10 positions agree with TRBD1. Germline CDR1 reads LGHDT; CDR2 reads YNNKEL (reference sequence). CDR3 size: 14 residues. J gave up 8 bases and V 1 base, and 4 bases lay outside the gene matches. The DNA of the CDR3 is TGTGCCAGCAGCCAAGGGGGACAGGGGAACGGCTACACCTTC. Protein: CASSQGGQGNGYTF.

This chain connects TRBV21-1 to TRBJ2-7; the table's D call, TRBD1, was not checked against the DNA. TRBV21-1 is a pseudogene. The CDR3 contains 13 residues. This chain's CDR3 is CASRGTGVNEQYF. The CDR3 bases are TGTGCCAGCCGCGGGACAGGGGTCAACGAGCAGTACTTC.

This sequence joins TRBV7-6 and TRBJ2-5, with 9 bases fitting TRBD2. V lost 2 bases, J lost 1 base, and 8 bases stayed unmatched. The CDR3 spans 17 residues. Germline CDR1 reads SGHVS; CDR2 reads FNYEAQ. The CDR3, as DNA: TGTGCCAGCAGCTTACGTTTTGGTAGCGGGGGCCAAGAGACCCAGTACTTC. This translates into CASSLRFGSGGQETQYF.

CDR3 DNA sequence: TGTGCCAGCAGTTTTTGGGGACAGGGGGCGCATGGGGCCAACGTCCTGACTTTC. Its protein is CASSFWGQGAHGANVLTF. The genes are TRBV28 and TRBJ2-6, with 12 bases identical to TRBD1. Germline loops: CDR1 MDHEN, CDR2 SYDVKM. The CDR3 is 18 residues long. V gave up 3 bases and J gave up 3 bases; unmatched junction bases: 6.

V is TRBV9 and J is TRBJ2-5, with 12 bases fitting TRBD2. Germline trimming cut 4 bases from V and 5 bases from J; bases unmatched to any gene: 6. Per germline, CDR1 SGDLS and CDR2 YYNGEE. CDR3 length: 15 amino acids. The CDR3 region has the DNA TGTGCCAGCAGCCCTAGCGGGGGGGCCGGGGAGACCCAGTACTTC. Translated, it gives CASSPSGGAGETQYF.

V gene TRBV11-3 combines with J gene TRBJ2-3; D is undetermined. The V and J ends lost 5 bases and 6 bases respectively, with 12 bases between them. The length of the CDR3 is 13 residues. Germline V gives CDR1 SGHNT, CDR2 YENEEA. The CDR3 reads CASSPRTYDTQYF. The DNA for the CDR3 is TGTGCCAGCAGCCCGCGTACCTACGATACGCAGTATTTT.

This chain connects TRBV3-1 (or the pseudogene TRBV3-2) to TRBJ1-1, with D possibly matching TRBD1 (5 bases). The CDR3 length is 15 residues. V gave up 4 bases and J gave up 9 bases, with 21 bases separating them. Germline loops: CDR1 LGHDT, CDR2 YNNKEL (reference sequence). CDR3 region: CASSPTTINRSKAFF. CDR3 nucleotides: TGTGCCAGCAGCCCTACTACCATCAACAGGTCAAAAGCTTTCTTT.

The chain employs TRBV28 and TRBJ2-3, with no clear D. Germline-derived CDR1 and CDR2 are MDHEN and SYDVKM. This CDR3 is built from 15 residues. Trimming stripped 5 bases from V and 2 bases from J, with 14 bases between. DNA of the CDR3: TGTGCCAGCAGTCCGTCCGGGTCCCTCACAGATACGCAGTATTTT. As protein: CASSPSGSLTDTQYF.

CDR3 loop: CASSQDWSGGVGEQYF. The CDR3 region has the DNA TGTGCCAGCAGCCAAGATTGGAGCGGGGGTGTAGGCGAGCAGTACTTC. The rearrangement joins TRBV14 to TRBJ2-7, with 8 bases lining up with TRBD2. Germline V gives CDR1 SGHDN, CDR2 FVKESK. The CDR3 has 16 amino acids. V shed 0 bases and J 6 bases; nucleotides not matched to a gene: 10.

This clone came up once. The chain combines TRBV29-1 with TRBJ2-1; perhaps TRBD1 as D (6 bases). V gave up 2 bases and J gave up 9 bases, with 17 bases separating them. Germline V gives CDR1 SQVTM, CDR2 ANQGSEA. The CDR3 has 14 amino acids. CDR3 amino acids: CSVEMGSGVAEQFF. CDR3 sequence (DNA): TGCAGCGTTGAAATGGGCTCAGGGGTTGCTGAGCAGTTCTTC.

The chain carries TRBV4-2 and TRBJ1-5; 9 positions match TRBD1. This CDR3 region has 16 residues. Trimming cost V 4 bases and J 5 bases; bases outside gene matches: 9. Germline V gene lookup returns CDR1 LGHNA and CDR2 YNFKEQ. CDR3 sequence (DNA): TGTGCCAGCAGCCTCGAGACAGGGGGTGAGGATCAGCCCCAGCATTTT. It specifies CASSLETGGEDQPQHF.